The next 2 T cell receptor beta chains were all read from a single sample in a study of cytomegalovirus exposure and HLA in healthy donors. The primer mix had 60 Vbeta and 13 Jbeta primers. Profiling relied on immunoSEQ multiplex PCR, and the TCRdb table lists in-frame clones only, not all of them. Among about 160,000 clones listed, around 82% were seen once. Sequencing input: PBMCs. The receptors derive from a man aged 45-65 years in good health and CMV-seropositive.

The chain is built from TRBV28 and TRBJ1-1; D is unresolved. The CDR3 length is 14 residues. V dropped 2 bases and J dropped 5 bases, with 12 bases sitting between them. CDR1 and CDR2 from the germline V gene are MDHEN and SYDVKM. In nucleotides, the CDR3 is TGTGCCAGCAGTTTAACTAGGAAGAGGACTGAAGCTTTCTTT. Protein sequence: CASSLTRKRTEAFF.

The chain uses TRBV27 and TRBJ1-2, with 7 bases matching TRBD1. The CDR3 consists of 13 residues. CDR1 and CDR2 from the germline V gene are MNHEY and SMNVEV (reference sequence). V shed 5 bases and J 2 bases; nucleotides not matched to a gene: 2. CDR3 sequence reads: CASSQQGNYGYTF. The CDR3 coding sequence is TGTGCCAGCAGTCAACAGGGGAACTATGGCTACACCTTC.